Here is one TCR beta chain with its context. This CDR3 comprises 14 residues. V lost 3 bases, J lost 1 base, and 2 bases stayed unmatched. This sample is drawn from a study of patients and donors after allogeneic stem cell transplantation. TCRdb itself ran the RT-PCR reads through MiXCR, one entry per CDR3 protein. Among 190,000 or so distinct CDR3 sequences, less than 50% were seen once, and the ten largest hold approximately 10%. This sequence was found in a human donor who was either an allogeneic HSCT recipient or a stem cell or donor lymphocyte infusion donor (not recorded which). It is not recorded whose cells these are; they may come from a transplant donor. The source material was blood, either unsorted or a sorted T cell fraction (not recorded which). The rearrangement uses TRBV12-3 or TRBV12-4 and TRBJ1-1; 7 bases fit TRBD1. The CDR3 reads CASSFWTGNTEAFF. In DNA, the CDR3 is TGTGCCAGCAGTTTCTGGACAGGGAACACTGAAGCTTTCTTT.